Here is one T cell receptor (beta chain) with its context. What it recognizes is unknown. This sample is drawn from a study of siplizumab effects on memory and regulatory T cells. Study results and caveats: Naive T cells apparently outstripped memory cells in diversity and seemed major alloresponse contributors. Few alloreactive clones mapped to unstimulated subsets. The Treg-derived share of mappable alloreactive CD4+ clones averaged about 69% with siplizumab and 26.9% in controls.

The study assayed 95,000 to 100,000 TCR templates per sample. Data came from immunoSEQ multiplex PCR; TCRdb stores just in-frame clones and leaves some out. The data show approximately 120,000 clones, 92% seen once. There are 13 residues in the CDR3. The germline CDR1 and CDR2 sequences are MNHNS and SASEGT. The V and J ends lost 7 bases and 8 bases respectively, with 17 bases between them. Sequencing was done on a sample of Tregs sorted from blood. The gene calls are TRBV6-1 and TRBJ1-2, with D uncertain. This TCR was sampled from a human donor in good health. The CDR3: CASTPGSYSGYTF. The CDR3 nucleotides are TGTGCCAGCACCCCGGGTAGCTATAGCGGCTACACCTTC.